Below, 24 T cell receptor beta chains from the same sample are listed, as sequenced in a study of cytomegalovirus exposure and HLA in healthy donors. Sequencing used immunoSEQ multiplex PCR; TCRdb keeps in-frame clones, though not all of them. The sample yields approximately 180,000 clones, roughly 82% seen once. Source material: PBMCs. These receptors originate from a woman under 30 in good health and CMV-seronegative.

The chain employs TRBV5-1 and TRBJ1-4; D is unclear. Germline V CDR1 and CDR2: SGHRS, YFSETQ. Trimming removed 6 bases from V and 0 bases from J, with 9 bases in between. CDR3 length: 14 residues. CDR3 amino acids: CASKNGATNEKLFF. DNA for the CDR3: TGCGCCAGCAAAAATGGAGCAACTAATGAAAAACTGTTTTTT.

The CDR3 here is CASSGGRGQYNSPLHF. Here the CDR3 DNA reads TGTGCCAGCAGCGGGGGTAGGGGACAGTATAATTCACCCCTCCACTTT. J is TRBJ1-6 and V is TRBV9, with TRBD1 matching over 7 bases. J gave up 4 bases and V 3 bases, and 7 bases lay outside the gene matches. Germline V lookup: CDR1 SGDLS, CDR2 YYNGEE. The CDR3 runs to 16 residues.

The V call is TRBV29-1, the J call TRBJ2-2; tentative D call: TRBD1 (6 bases). The V and J ends lost 5 bases and 1 base respectively, with 17 bases between them. Germline values: CDR1 SQVTM, CDR2 ANQGSEA. This CDR3 comprises 16 residues. CDR3 sequence: CSVSTPQGRNTGELFF. The DNA for the CDR3 is TGCAGCGTTTCGACCCCCCAGGGGCGGAACACCGGGGAGCTGTTTTTT.

The genes are TRBV7-2 and TRBJ2-7; 8 bases align to TRBD2. The J segment lost 4 bases and the V segment lost 3 bases, leaving 2 bases of the junction unmatched. This CDR3 is built from 13 residues. Germline values: CDR1 SGHTA, CDR2 FQGNSA. Written as DNA, the CDR3 is TGTGCCAGCAGCTTCCAGCGGGGGTACGAGCAGTACTTC. As protein: CASSFQRGYEQYF.

The chain joins TRBV6-6 to TRBJ1-2, with a weak D call TRBD1 (5 bases). CDR3 length: 13 residues. V lost 6 bases, J lost 2 bases, and 10 bases lay in between. CDR1 and CDR2 from the germline V gene are MNHNY and SVGAGI (reference sequence). CDR3 coding DNA: TGTGCCAGCAGCGCGACAGAAAACTATGGCTACACCTTC. Protein: CASSATENYGYTF.

The CDR3 sequence: CASSARTGVNPEQYF. The DNA of the CDR3 is TGTGCCAGCAGCGCGAGGACAGGGGTGAACCCCGAGCAGTACTTC. The chain couples TRBV9 to TRBJ2-7; 9 bases map to TRBD1. CDR1 and CDR2 (germline): SGDLS, YYNGEE. The CDR3 runs to 15 residues. Trimming took 3 bases from V and 6 from J; bases not matched to a gene: 10. Using reference TRBV9 and TRBJ2-7 for the parts outside the CDR3, the full variable domain is DSGVTQTPKHLITATGQRVTLRCSPRSGDLSVYWYQQSLDQGLQFLIQYYNGEERAKGNILERFSAQQFPDLHSELNLSSLELGDSALYFCASSARTGVNPEQYFGPGTRLTVT.

This clone was counted a single time. The chain employs TRBV7-9 and TRBJ2-1, with 14 bases that match TRBD2. CDR1 and CDR2 from the germline V gene are SEHNR and FQNEAQ (reference sequence). CDR3 size: 16 residues. The trim removed 5 bases at V and 7 bases at J, leaving 7 bases unmatched. The CDR3 DNA sequence: TGTGCCAGCAGCCCCTGGACTAGCGGGAGGTGGAATGAGCAGTTCTTC. It is translated as CASSPWTSGRWNEQFF.

V usage is TRBV6-4 and J usage is TRBJ2-1; the match to TRBD2 covers 10 bases. This CDR3 contains 15 residues. Germline values: CDR1 MRHNA, CDR2 SNTAGT. The J segment lost 6 bases and the V segment lost 3 bases, leaving 5 bases of the junction unmatched. DNA of the CDR3: TGTGCCAGCAGTGAGAGTTTAGCGGGAGGCAATGAGCAGTTCTTC. Translating it yields CASSESLAGGNEQFF.

The V and J genes are TRBV15 and TRBJ1-6, with TRBD1 matching over 10 bases. The CDR3 spans 16 residues. Germline V gives CDR1 LNHNV, CDR2 YYDKDF (reference sequence). Trimming cost V 0 bases and J 7 bases; bases outside gene matches: 3. This chain's CDR3 is CATSRDPGQGNSPLHF. The CDR3, as DNA: TGTGCCACCAGCAGAGATCCGGGACAGGGGAATTCACCCCTCCACTTT.

The chain links TRBV2 to TRBJ1-5; TRBD1 aligns across 7 bases. With V trimmed by 5 bases and J by 6 bases, 7 bases remained unmatched. Germline loops: CDR1 SNHLY, CDR2 FYNNEI. The CDR3 is 14 amino acids. The DNA of the CDR3 is TGTGCCAGCAGTCCGACAGGGATTCGTCAGCCCCAGCATTTT. Translating it yields CASSPTGIRQPQHF.

This clone was counted a few times. This rearrangement joins TRBV19 to TRBJ1-4; possibly TRBD1 for D (5 bases). The CDR3 runs to 13 residues. Trimming took 7 bases from V and 8 from J, leaving 14 bases between them. The V gene's germline CDR1 is LNHDA and CDR2 SQIVND (reference sequence). The CDR3 bases are TGTGCCAGTACCAAGAATAAGGGGGAAAAACTGTTTTTT. As protein: CASTKNKGEKLFF. The variable domain in full, with the rest retrieved from reference TRBV19 and TRBJ1-4, is DGGITQSPKYLFRKEGQNVTLSCEQNLNHDAMYWYRQDPGQGLRLIYYSQIVNDFQKGDIAEGYSVSREKKESFPLTVTSAQKNPTAFYLCASTKNKGEKLFFGSGTQLSVL.

The chain employs TRBV2 and TRBJ2-3; 11 nucleotides line up with TRBD2. Germline CDR1 SNHLY, CDR2 FYNNEI. Trimming took 10 bases from V and 1 from J; bases not matched to a gene: 10. This CDR3 has 16 amino acids. CDR3 loop: CAIPTPLAGGTDTQYF. In DNA, the CDR3 is TGTGCCATCCCGACCCCACTAGCGGGGGGCACAGATACGCAGTATTTT.

The rearrangement joins TRBV9 to TRBJ2-1, with D tentatively TRBD1 (5 bases). The CDR3 loop spans 14 amino acids. V was trimmed by 3 bases and J by 3 bases, leaving 10 bases between them. Germline V CDR1 and CDR2: SGDLS, YYNGEE. CDR3 region: CASSALGDYNEQFF. CDR3 DNA sequence: TGTGCCAGCAGCGCCCTAGGGGACTACAATGAGCAGTTCTTC.

The chain recombines TRBV5-1 with TRBJ2-6, with 7 bases fitting TRBD1. This CDR3 comprises 16 residues. With 0 bases clipped from V and 1 base from J, the junction kept 1 base outside the gene matches. Germline CDR1 SGHRS, CDR2 YFSETQ. The CDR3 DNA is TGCGCCAGCAGCTTGGGACAGGGTTCTGGGGCCAACGTCCTGACTTTC. Protein product: CASSLGQGSGANVLTF.

The chain carries TRBV9 and TRBJ2-5; D perhaps matches TRBD2 (6 bases). Germline V gene data show CDR1 as SGDLS and CDR2 as YYNGEE. The CDR3 is 15 residues long. V was cut by 1 base and J by 5 bases, with 15 bases left in between. The CDR3 loop is CASSVRQRRGETQYF. In nucleotides, the CDR3 is TGTGCCAGCAGCGTAAGACAGCGCCGGGGGGAGACCCAGTACTTC. Using reference TRBV9 and TRBJ2-5 for the parts outside the CDR3, the full variable domain is DSGVTQTPKHLITATGQRVTLRCSPRSGDLSVYWYQQSLDQGLQFLIQYYNGEERAKGNILERFSAQQFPDLHSELNLSSLELGDSALYFCASSVRQRRGETQYFGPGTRLLVL.

The gene calls are TRBV5-1 and TRBJ1-5; 10 bases agree with TRBD1. This CDR3 comprises 15 residues. The ends lost 4 bases at V and 4 bases at J; junction bases unmatched: 5. In germline, CDR1 is SGHRS, CDR2 YFSETQ. In DNA form, the CDR3 reads TGCGCCAGCAGCCAGGGGACAGGGGATAATCAGCCCCAGCATTTT. It is translated as CASSQGTGDNQPQHF.

The V and J genes are TRBV12-5 and TRBJ1-5; 7 bases line up with TRBD1. Unmatched junction bases numbered 10, after V lost 7 bases and J lost 4 bases. The CDR3 consists of 15 residues. CDR1 and CDR2 from the germline V gene are LGHNT and FRNRAP. CDR3 in DNA: TGTGCTAGTGCTTCGGGACAGATACCTAATCAGCCCCAGCATTTT. Protein: CASASGQIPNQPQHF.

This clone is a singleton in its sample. The chain is built from TRBV6-1 and TRBJ1-5; a possible D gene is TRBD1 (5 bases). CDR1 and CDR2 from the germline V gene are MNHNS and SASEGT. The CDR3 is 13 amino acids. V dropped 6 bases and J dropped 3 bases, with 9 bases sitting between them. The CDR3 region has the DNA TGTGCCAGCAGGCGGGACTTCAATCAGCCCCAGCATTTT. Encoded protein: CASRRDFNQPQHF.

The rearrangement uses TRBV6-5 and TRBJ2-5; a weak D match, TRBD2 (6 bases). Germline CDR1 and CDR2: MNHEY and SVGAGI. This CDR3 has 13 amino acids. Trimming stripped 8 bases from V and 7 bases from J, with 17 bases between. The CDR3 nucleotides read TGTGCCAGCCTCCGCGGGGATGAGGGGACCCAGTACTTC. It codes for CASLRGDEGTQYF.

The gene calls are TRBV15 and TRBJ1-2; TRBD1 is a possible D gene (6 bases). Germline V gene data show CDR1 as LNHNV and CDR2 as YYDKDF (reference sequence). V shed 2 bases and J shed 4 bases, with 14 bases lying between them. The CDR3 totals 15 residues. CDR3 in DNA: TGTGCCACCAGCAGAAAACTGACAGGCCCCTATGGCTACACCTTC. Protein sequence: CATSRKLTGPYGYTF.

The CDR3 DNA reads TGTGCCAGCAGCTTAGATAGGCGGGGGGGTTCAATGAGCAGTTCCCTCAATGAGCAGTTCTTC. Translated, it gives CASSLDRRGGSMSSSLNEQFF. The chain carries TRBV13 and TRBJ2-1; 9 bases fit TRBD2. The V and J ends lost 1 base and 6 bases, in that order; junction bases with no gene match: 22. Germline loops: CDR1 PRHDT, CDR2 FYEKMQ (reference sequence). CDR3 length: 21 amino acids.

The J gene is TRBJ1-1, the V gene TRBV5-4; D is ambiguous. Trimming left V 4 bases short and J 8 bases short, with 9 bases between. This CDR3 spans 11 amino acids. The germline CDR1 and CDR2 sequences are SGHNT and YYREEE (reference sequence). The CDR3 nucleotides read TGTGCCAGCAGCCGAGGAGGGGAAGCTTTCTTT. Protein product: CASSRGGEAFF.

The J gene is TRBJ1-1, the V gene TRBV30, with D tentatively TRBD1 (6 bases). Trimming removed 4 bases at V and 0 bases at J, with 9 bases between. This CDR3 spans 13 amino acids. Germline lookup yields CDR1 GTSNPN and CDR2 SVGIG (reference sequence). CDR3 protein: CAWTDRMNTEAFF. DNA of the CDR3: TGTGCCTGGACCGACAGGATGAACACTGAAGCTTTCTTT.

As to this clone: Other DNA sequences of this sample code for an identical CDR3. V and J are TRBV5-1 and TRBJ2-1, with 7 bases matching TRBD2. V gave up 0 bases and J gave up 8 bases; unmatched junction bases: 8. Germline V lookup: CDR1 SGHRS, CDR2 YFSETQ. The CDR3 length is 15 residues. The CDR3 sequence: CASSLGLAGVDEQFF. In DNA form, the CDR3 reads TGCGCCAGCAGCTTGGGACTGGCGGGAGTGGATGAGCAGTTCTTC. The full variable domain, completed using reference TRBV5-1 and TRBJ2-1, is KAGVTQTPRYLIKTRGQQVTLSCSPISGHRSVSWYQQTPGQGLQFLFEYFSETQRNKGNFPGRFSGRQFSNSRSEMNVSTLELGDSALYLCASSLGLAGVDEQFFGPGTRLTVL.